This TCR beta chain was sequenced for a study of human T cells and chemical hapten exposure. TCRdb analysed the RACE reads with MiXCR anew, one entry per CDR3 protein. The sample consists of fewer than 200,000 distinct CDR3 sequences, 28% of them appearing once. CDR1 is MDHEN, CDR2 SYDVKM, per germline. The CDR3 loop spans 13 amino acids. The V end was cut by 6 bases, the J end by 4 bases, with 13 bases between. As to time point: patch test 3, about 24 weeks after DPC sensitization. Indicated treatment: therapeutic diphenylcyclopropenone sensitization with weekly scalp DPC. Total RNA was isolated from whole blood that had not been fractionated. This clonotype turned up a few times.

The sequence came from a woman under 30 with alopecia areata. Some clones in this sample may be carry-over from other donors' samples. J is TRBJ2-7 and V is TRBV28, with D perhaps TRBD1 or TRBD2 (6 bases each). Sequencing was performed on whole blood, taken in connection with sensitization to the hapten diphenylcyclopropenone (DPC). Here the CDR3 reads CASRTGARYEQYF. In nucleotides, the CDR3 is TGTGCCAGCAGGACGGGGGCGCGGTACGAGCAGTACTTC.